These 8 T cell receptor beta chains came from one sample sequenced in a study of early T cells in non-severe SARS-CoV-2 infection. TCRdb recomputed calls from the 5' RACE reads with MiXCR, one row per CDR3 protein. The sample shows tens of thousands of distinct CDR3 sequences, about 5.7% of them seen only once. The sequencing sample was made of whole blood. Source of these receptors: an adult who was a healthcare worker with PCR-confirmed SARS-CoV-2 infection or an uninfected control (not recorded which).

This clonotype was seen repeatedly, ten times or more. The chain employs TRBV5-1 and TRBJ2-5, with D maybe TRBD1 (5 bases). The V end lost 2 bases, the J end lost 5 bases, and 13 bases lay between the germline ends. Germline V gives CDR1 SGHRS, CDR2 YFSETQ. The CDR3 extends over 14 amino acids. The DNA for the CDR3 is TGCGCCAGCAGCTTAGACGTAGCAGGGGAGACCCAGTACTTC. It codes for CASSLDVAGETQYF.

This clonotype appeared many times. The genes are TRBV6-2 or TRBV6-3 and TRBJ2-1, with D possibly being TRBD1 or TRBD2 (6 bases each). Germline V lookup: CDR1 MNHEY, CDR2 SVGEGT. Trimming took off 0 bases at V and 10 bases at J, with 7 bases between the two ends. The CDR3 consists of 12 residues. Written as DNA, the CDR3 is TGTGCCAGCAGTTACTCAGGGGGGGAGCAGTTCTTC. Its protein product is CASSYSGGEQFF.

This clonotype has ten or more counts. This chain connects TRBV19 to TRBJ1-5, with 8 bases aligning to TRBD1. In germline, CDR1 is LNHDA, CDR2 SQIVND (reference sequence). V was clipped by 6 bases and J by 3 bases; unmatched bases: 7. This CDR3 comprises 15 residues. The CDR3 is CASSIQGAPNQPQHF. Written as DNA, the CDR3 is TGTGCCAGTAGCATCCAGGGGGCGCCCAATCAGCCCCAGCATTTT.

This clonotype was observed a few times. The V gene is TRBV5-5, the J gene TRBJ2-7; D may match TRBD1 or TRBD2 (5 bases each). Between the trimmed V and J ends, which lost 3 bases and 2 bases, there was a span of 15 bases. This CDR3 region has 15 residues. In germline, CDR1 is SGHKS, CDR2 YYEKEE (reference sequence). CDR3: CASSSVRDATYEQYV. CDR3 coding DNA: TGTGCCAGCAGCTCCGTCCGGGACGCAACCTACGAGCAGTACGTC.

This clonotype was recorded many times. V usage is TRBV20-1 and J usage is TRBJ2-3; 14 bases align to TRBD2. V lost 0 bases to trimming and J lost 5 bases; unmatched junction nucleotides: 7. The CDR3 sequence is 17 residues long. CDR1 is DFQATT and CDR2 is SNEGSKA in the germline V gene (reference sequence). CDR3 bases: TGCAGTGCTAGAGATCCGACTAGCGGGAGGGCCGGAGATACGCAGTATTTT. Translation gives CSARDPTSGRAGDTQYF.

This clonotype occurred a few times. The CDR3 bases are TGCAGTGCGTCACCGGGACAGGGAAGTGGCTACACCTTC. Its protein product is CSASPGQGSGYTF. The chain combines TRBV20-1 with TRBJ1-2, with 9 bases that match TRBD1. Germline CDR1 is DFQATT and CDR2 is SNEGSKA (reference sequence). Trimming cost V 6 bases and J 7 bases; bases outside gene matches: 9. The CDR3 has 13 residues.

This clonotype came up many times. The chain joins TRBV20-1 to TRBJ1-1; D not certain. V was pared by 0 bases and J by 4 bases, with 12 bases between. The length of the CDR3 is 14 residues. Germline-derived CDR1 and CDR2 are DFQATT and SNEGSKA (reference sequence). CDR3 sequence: CSARDVRKGTEAFF. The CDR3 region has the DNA TGCAGTGCTAGAGATGTGAGGAAGGGCACTGAAGCTTTCTTT.

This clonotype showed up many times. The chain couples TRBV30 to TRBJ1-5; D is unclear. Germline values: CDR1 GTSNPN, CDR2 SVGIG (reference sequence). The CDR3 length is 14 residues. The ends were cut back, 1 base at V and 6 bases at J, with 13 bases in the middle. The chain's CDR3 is CAWSGGMSAQPQHF. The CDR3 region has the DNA TGTGCCTGGAGTGGGGGAATGAGCGCTCAGCCCCAGCATTTT.